This TCR beta chain was observed in a study of cytomegalovirus exposure and HLA in healthy donors. PCR used 60 Vbeta primers and 13 Jbeta primers. This table comes from immunoSEQ multiplex PCR, and its TCRdb copy is limited to in-frame clones, with some not included. The sample consists of around 220,000 clones, less than 85% of them appearing once. On this clone itself: Its antigen remains unknown.

Donors sampled were nominally healthy, though unrecorded immune exposures were likely. This CDR3 region has 16 residues. The V gene end was trimmed by 2 bases and the J gene end by 1 base; junction bases not matched to a gene: 8. Per germline, CDR1 SGHTS and CDR2 YDEGEE. Study-wide points: Diagnosis of cytomegalovirus status made by the classifier reportedly showed high specificity and sensitivity.

The material sequenced was PBMCs. The receptor's source is a girl aged 2-9 years in good health and CMV-seronegative. The rearrangement links TRBV5-8 to TRBJ2-5; 7 nucleotides line up with TRBD2. The chain's CDR3 is CASSFFWGEGQETQYF. The CDR3 DNA reads TGTGCCAGCAGCTTTTTTTGGGGGGAGGGCCAAGAGACCCAGTACTTC. Looking up the rest from reference TRBV5-8 and TRBJ2-5 gives the full variable domain: EAGVTQSPTHLIKTRGQQATLRCSPISGHTSVYWYQQALGLGLQFLLWYDEGEERNRGNFPPRFSGRQFPNYSSELNVNALELEDSALYLCASSFFWGEGQETQYFGPGTRLLVL.